These 31 T cell receptor beta chains originate from one sample sequenced in a study of radiotherapy plus CTLA-4 blockade in lung cancer. Clones were sequenced by immunoSEQ multiplex PCR, and TCRdb holds only the in-frame ones, with some missing. The repertoire holds about 39,000 clones, roughly 79% seen once, with 20% to 25% in the top ten. This sample comprised peripheral blood, obtained from a patient treated with radiotherapy plus ipilimumab. The receptors originated from a human donor with non-small cell lung cancer that progressed on radiotherapy plus ipilimumab.

The table lists this clone with a count of one. This chain uses TRBV5-1 with TRBJ2-7; weak D call: TRBD2 (6 bases). V lost 4 bases and J 3 bases, leaving 17 bases between the germline ends. This CDR3 contains 15 residues. From germline, CDR1 is SGHRS and CDR2 YFSETQ. Here the CDR3 DNA reads TGCGCCAGCAGCCCAAGGAGTACCGGGGGCTACGAGCAGTACTTC. Protein sequence: CASSPRSTGGYEQYF. Full variable domain (outside the CDR3, taken from reference TRBV5-1 and TRBJ2-7): KAGVTQTPRYLIKTRGQQVTLSCSPISGHRSVSWYQQTPGQGLQFLFEYFSETQRNKGNFPGRFSGRQFSNSRSEMNVSTLELGDSALYLCASSPRSTGGYEQYFGPGTRLTVT.

The rearrangement uses TRBV6-1 and TRBJ2-7; no clear D. This CDR3 comprises 13 residues. The V end was cut by 3 bases, the J end by 1 base, with 7 bases between. Germline CDR1 and CDR2: MNHNS and SASEGT. In DNA form, the CDR3 reads TGTGCCAGCAGTGAGTCCGTATCCTACGAGCAGTACTTC. Protein sequence: CASSESVSYEQYF.

This sequence joins TRBV19 and TRBJ2-1, with 7 bases that match TRBD1. The CDR3 contains 16 residues. V lost 3 bases to trimming and J lost 3 bases; unmatched junction nucleotides: 8. The germline CDR1 and CDR2 sequences are LNHDA and SQIVND (reference sequence). CDR3 protein: CASSMYGQASYNEQFF. DNA of the CDR3: TGTGCCAGTAGTATGTACGGACAGGCTAGCTACAATGAGCAGTTCTTC.

The rearrangement links TRBV7-9 to TRBJ2-5, with 11 bases aligning to TRBD2. V lost 5 bases, J lost 1 base, and 3 bases stayed unmatched. This CDR3 is 15 amino acids long. Germline CDR1 is SEHNR and CDR2 is FQNEAQ (reference sequence). In nucleotides, the CDR3 is TGTGCCAGCAGCCGTAGCGGGGGGGCCCAAGAGACCCAGTACTTC. Its translation: CASSRSGGAQETQYF.

The V and J genes are TRBV4-2 and TRBJ2-3; TRBD2 might be the D (5 bases). The germline V gene has CDR1 LGHNA and CDR2 YNFKEQ. CDR3 length: 17 amino acids. V gave up 0 bases and J gave up 0 bases, with 13 bases separating them. The CDR3 sequence: CASSQETRATSTDTQYF. In DNA, the CDR3 is TGTGCCAGCAGCCAAGAAACGCGGGCAACTAGCACAGATACGCAGTATTTT.

This clone showed up just once. This chain connects TRBV7-2 to TRBJ1-4, with D unresolved. V lost 4 bases and J lost 10, with 22 bases in between. The CDR3 has 16 amino acids. Per the germline V gene, CDR1 is SGHTA and CDR2 is FQGNSA. CDR3 nucleotides: TGTGCCAGCAGCTCCGGCATCAGTGGCGGCAATAGAAAACTGTTTTTT. Its translation: CASSSGISGGNRKLFF.

This clone was counted a few times. The chain links TRBV4-3 to TRBJ2-7, with 7 bases fitting TRBD2. The germline CDR1 and CDR2 sequences are LGHNA and YSLEER. The CDR3 spans 13 residues. With 6 bases clipped from V and 6 bases from J, the junction kept 8 bases outside the gene matches. The CDR3 is CASSPWTSGEQYF. The CDR3 region has the DNA TGCGCCAGCAGTCCCTGGACTAGTGGCGAGCAGTACTTC.

This clone was counted only a few times. The V call is TRBV2, the J call TRBJ1-1, with D perhaps matching TRBD1 (6 bases). The ends were cut back, 9 bases at V and 2 bases at J, with 10 bases in the middle. This CDR3 has 12 residues. Germline values: CDR1 SNHLY, CDR2 FYNNEI. CDR3 nucleotides: TGTGCCAGGGCAGGGGCAAACACTGAAGCTTTCTTT. Translated: CARAGANTEAFF.

The CDR3 coding sequence is TGTGCCAGCAGCTTAGTTACTAGCACAGATACGCAGTATTTT. Translation: CASSLVTSTDTQYF. V and J are TRBV7-8 and TRBJ2-3; no clear D gene. The V gene's germline CDR1 is SGHVS and CDR2 FQNEAQ. V dropped 1 base and J dropped 0 bases, with 5 bases sitting between them. The CDR3 contains 14 residues.

On this clone: The conserved closing phenylalanine or tryptophan is absent in this CDR3, likely reflecting a read error. The chain combines TRBV28 with TRBJ1-2; D unresolved. Germline V gene data show CDR1 as MDHEN and CDR2 as SYDVKM. V was pared by 3 bases and J by 6 bases, with 8 bases between. The CDR3 consists of 12 residues. The CDR3 nucleotides are TGTGCCAGCAGTTTGCCTCAGGATGGCTACACCCTC. It translates to CASSLPQDGYTL.

This clone was counted between two and nine times. J is TRBJ2-1 and V is TRBV6-6; 9 bases agree with TRBD1. The CDR3 consists of 14 residues. Trimming removed 11 bases from V and 3 bases from J; junction bases left unmatched: 8. Germline lookup yields CDR1 MNHNY and CDR2 SVGAGI (reference sequence). The CDR3 is CASDRDRDYNEQFF. In nucleotides, the CDR3 is TGTGCCTCAGACCGGGACAGGGACTACAATGAGCAGTTCTTC.

The chain combines TRBV5-1 with TRBJ1-4, with 8 positions matching TRBD1. Per germline, CDR1 SGHRS and CDR2 YFSETQ. The CDR3 length is 14 residues. The junction had 7 bases not matched to a gene; V was cut back by 4 bases and J by 8 bases. The CDR3 loop reads CASSIGQGAEKLFF. Written as DNA, the CDR3 is TGCGCCAGCAGCATCGGACAGGGCGCGGAAAAACTGTTTTTT. Full variable domain (missing parts from reference TRBV5-1 and TRBJ1-4): KAGVTQTPRYLIKTRGQQVTLSCSPISGHRSVSWYQQTPGQGLQFLFEYFSETQRNKGNFPGRFSGRQFSNSRSEMNVSTLELGDSALYLCASSIGQGAEKLFFGSGTQLSVL.

The chain employs TRBV10-2 and TRBJ1-5, with 9 bases matching TRBD1. The CDR3 length is 15 residues. V dropped 6 bases and J dropped 1; count of bases not matched to a gene: 4. The germline V gene encodes CDR1 WSHSY and CDR2 SAAADI. CDR3 residues: CASSADRGSNQPQHF. CDR3 nucleotide sequence: TGCGCCAGCAGCGCAGACAGGGGGAGCAATCAGCCCCAGCATTTT.

This sequence joins TRBV18 and TRBJ2-2, with TRBD1 matching 9 bases. This CDR3 has 17 residues. CDR1 and CDR2 (germline): KGHSH, LQKENI. Germline trimming cut 1 base from V and 5 bases from J; bases unmatched to any gene: 8. CDR3 sequence: CASSPRGTGLLTGELFF. DNA of the CDR3: TGTGCCAGCTCACCACGGGGGACAGGGTTGTTGACCGGGGAGCTGTTTTTT.

The rearrangement links TRBV19 to TRBJ2-2; D remains ambiguous. Germline V gene lookup returns CDR1 LNHDA and CDR2 SQIVND (reference sequence). The CDR3 loop spans 14 amino acids. Between the trimmed V and J ends, which lost 6 bases and 0 bases, there was a span of 8 bases. The CDR3 DNA reads as TGTGCCAGTAGGGCAGGCACGAACACCGGGGAGCTGTTTTTT. Encoded protein: CASRAGTNTGELFF.

This chain links TRBV19 with TRBJ2-5, with a possible D match to TRBD2 (6 bases). The CDR3 has 13 residues. Looked up from germline, CDR1 is LNHDA and CDR2 is SQIVND (reference sequence). With 4 bases removed from V and 4 bases from J, the gap between germline ends came to 10 bases. The DNA of the CDR3 is TGTGCCAGTAGTAGGCCCGGGGGAGAGACCCAGTACTTC. Its translation is CASSRPGGETQYF. The variable domain in full, with the rest retrieved from reference TRBV19 and TRBJ2-5, is DGGITQSPKYLFRKEGQNVTLSCEQNLNHDAMYWYRQDPGQGLRLIYYSQIVNDFQKGDIAEGYSVSREKKESFPLTVTSAQKNPTAFYLCASSRPGGETQYFGPGTRLLVL.

The chain joins TRBV12-5 to TRBJ2-7; 12 nucleotides align to TRBD2. Trimming removed 0 bases from V and 7 bases from J; junction bases left unmatched: 4. The CDR3 contains 15 residues. In germline, CDR1 is LGHNT, CDR2 FRNRAP. The chain's CDR3 is CASGLVLAGGREQYF. In nucleotides, the CDR3 is TGTGCTAGTGGTTTGGTACTAGCGGGGGGTAGAGAGCAGTACTTC. The full variable domain, its missing parts supplied by reference TRBV12-5 and TRBJ2-7, is DARVTQTPRHKVTEMGQEVTMRCQPILGHNTVFWYRQTMMQGLELLAYFRNRAPLDDSGMPKDRFSAEMPDATLATLKIQPSEPRDSAVYFCASGLVLAGGREQYFGPGTRLTVT.

The chain links TRBV2 to TRBJ2-6; D unclear. Trimming removed 7 bases at V and 0 bases at J, with 10 bases between. Germline CDR1 is SNHLY and CDR2 is FYNNEI. The CDR3 contains 15 residues. The CDR3 bases are TGTGCCAGCATTGGTGTGCGCTCTGGGGCCAACGTCCTGACTTTC. Amino acid sequence: CASIGVRSGANVLTF.

This clone was observed a handful of times. The chain is built from TRBV5-4 and TRBJ1-2, with 9 bases lining up with TRBD1. The germline gives CDR1 SGHNT, CDR2 YYREEE (reference sequence). J gave up 3 bases and V 4 bases, and 4 bases lay outside the gene matches. The CDR3 loop spans 14 amino acids. The DNA for the CDR3 is TGTGCCAGCAGCGAGGACAGGGGCTACTATGGCTACACCTTC. As protein: CASSEDRGYYGYTF.

This chain links TRBV19 with TRBJ2-1, with 9 bases identical to TRBD2. The length of the CDR3 is 11 residues. Germline CDR1 and CDR2: LNHDA and SQIVND (reference sequence). The CDR3 DNA sequence: TGTGGGGCGGGGGGGTACAATGAGCAGTTCTTC. Translating it yields CGAGGYNEQFF. Together with reference TRBV19 and TRBJ2-1, the CDR3 gives the full variable domain: DGGITQSPKYLFRKEGQNVTLSCEQNLNHDAMYWYRQDPGQGLRLIYYSQIVNDFQKGDIAEGYSVSREKKESFPLTVTSAQKNPTAFYLCGAGGYNEQFFGPGTRLTVL.

The chain combines TRBV6-6 with TRBJ1-4, with 11 nucleotides matching TRBD1. Unmatched junction bases numbered 8, after V lost 3 bases and J lost 8 bases. Per germline, CDR1 MNHNY and CDR2 SVGAGI (reference sequence). This CDR3 is built from 16 residues. The DNA of the CDR3 is TGTGCCAGCAGTTATCCGCTGGGACAGGGGGGGGAAAAACTGTTTTTT. It is translated as CASSYPLGQGGEKLFF.

This clone was seen just once. The chain is built from TRBV27 and TRBJ2-7; maybe TRBD1 (7 bases). From germline, CDR1 is MNHEY and CDR2 SMNVEV (reference sequence). Trimming cost V 3 bases and J 13 bases, with 19 bases left between them. CDR3 length: 13 residues. The CDR3 DNA reads as TGTGCCAGCAGTTTTAGACAGGGAGGAGGGTATTACTTC. It is translated as CASSFRQGGGYYF.

This chain uses TRBV7-3 with TRBJ2-3; TRBD1 agrees at 8 bases. Per the germline V gene, CDR1 is SGHTA and CDR2 is FQGTGA. Trimming removed 2 bases from V and 0 bases from J; junction bases left unmatched: 4. The CDR3 is 16 amino acids. The CDR3 reads CASSLSGGLSTDTQYF. The CDR3 DNA reads TGTGCCAGCAGCTTATCAGGGGGCCTTAGCACAGATACGCAGTATTTT. The full variable domain, with the rest looked up from reference TRBV7-3 and TRBJ2-3, is GAGVSQTPSNKVTEKGKYVELRCDPISGHTALYWYRQSLGQGPEFLIYFQGTGAADDSGLPNDRFFAVRPEGSVSTLKIQRTERGDSAVYLCASSLSGGLSTDTQYFGPGTRLTVL.

CDR3 nucleotides: TGTGCCAGCAGTTTAGATCTCAGGTTAAATGAAAAACTGTTTTTT. Translating gives CASSLDLRLNEKLFF. V gene TRBV27 combines with J gene TRBJ1-4; the D is unclear. Germline V gives CDR1 MNHEY, CDR2 SMNVEV (reference sequence). The CDR3 is 15 amino acids. With 2 bases removed from V and 5 bases from J, the gap between germline ends came to 12 bases.

The V gene is TRBV18, the J gene TRBJ1-1; D is unresolved. Germline V gene sequence: CDR1 KGHSH, CDR2 LQKENI. Trimming pared 6 bases from V and 1 base from J, leaving 9 bases between. This CDR3 region has 13 residues. The CDR3 DNA reads TGTGCCAGCTCGCACGGGTCGAACACTGAAGCTTTCTTT. It specifies CASSHGSNTEAFF.

This clone has more than one count but fewer than ten. This chain uses TRBV20-1 with TRBJ2-7; D remains unclear. Trimming removed 5 bases from V and 7 bases from J, with 12 bases in between. This CDR3 comprises 11 residues. Germline V gives CDR1 DFQATT, CDR2 SNEGSKA (reference sequence). CDR3 region: CSAYSWWEQYF. CDR3 nucleotides: TGCAGTGCTTACTCATGGTGGGAGCAGTACTTC.

About this clone: The germline gene is not matched at one end of the junction; a read error may be the cause. CDR3 sequence reads: CASSETGVWGETQHF. Written as DNA, the CDR3 is TGTGCCAGCAGTGAAACAGGGGTATGGGGAGAGACCCAGCACTTC. The chain couples TRBV7-9 to TRBJ2-5, with TRBD1 matching over 7 bases. Germline V gene data show CDR1 as SEHNR and CDR2 as FQNEAQ (reference sequence). The CDR3 runs to 15 residues.

This clone was detected once. DNA of the CDR3: TGTGCCAGCAGTTCCGGGACAGCATCCTATGGCTACACCTTC. It codes for CASSSGTASYGYTF. The V and J genes are TRBV2 and TRBJ1-2; TRBD1 agrees at 7 bases. After removal of 5 bases from V and 4 bases from J, the junction contained 7 bases not matched to a gene. The CDR3 covers 14 residues. Germline V CDR1 and CDR2: SNHLY, FYNNEI.

This chain uses TRBV10-3 with TRBJ1-6; D ambiguous. Germline-derived CDR1 and CDR2 are ENHRY and SYGVKD. V shed 7 bases and J shed 5 bases, with 12 bases lying between them. The CDR3 loop spans 14 amino acids. CDR3 region: CAIMAGTNNSPLHF. DNA of the CDR3: TGTGCCATCATGGCAGGAACCAATAATTCACCCCTCCACTTT.

This clone was detected only a few times. The V call is TRBV5-3, the J call TRBJ2-7; 10 positions match TRBD1. TRBV5-3 is classed as an ORF, of uncertain function. V shed 4 bases, J shed 1 base, and the junction held 8 bases outside the gene matches. The CDR3 has 16 amino acids. In nucleotides, the CDR3 is TGTGCCAGAAGCCTGGTCCGGACAGGGGGGTCCTACGAGCAGTACTTC. Translating it yields CARSLVRTGGSYEQYF.

This clone was counted between two and nine times. The genes are TRBV5-1 and TRBJ1-2; D is ambiguous. The V gene lost 3 bases and the J gene lost 4 bases, with 7 bases spanning the gap. The CDR3 length is 12 residues. Germline CDR1 and CDR2: SGHRS and YFSETQ. The CDR3 nucleotides read TGCGCCAGCAGCTCCGACATCTATGGCTACACCTTC. This gives the protein CASSSDIYGYTF. Using reference TRBV5-1 and TRBJ1-2 for the parts outside the CDR3, the full variable domain is KAGVTQTPRYLIKTRGQQVTLSCSPISGHRSVSWYQQTPGQGLQFLFEYFSETQRNKGNFPGRFSGRQFSNSRSEMNVSTLELGDSALYLCASSSDIYGYTFGSGTRLTVV.